This TCR beta chain was sequenced during a study of cytomegalovirus exposure and HLA in healthy donors. Across the study: Among roughly 180 million T cells, an earlier analysis found roughly 120 million unique TCR beta sequences.

These donors, healthy bone marrow donors, were studied. CDR3 length: 11 residues. Germline values: CDR1 SNHLY, CDR2 FYNNEI. About this clone: Antigen unknown.

The study, taken as a whole, reports: In a later analysis, TCR beta V- and J-gene trimming showed a link to a missense DCLRE1C variant.

PCR was performed using 60 Vbeta and 13 Jbeta primers. Profiling relied on immunoSEQ multiplex PCR, and the TCRdb table lists in-frame clones only, not all of them. The sample includes approximately 160,000 clones, 70% to 90% of them seen just once. The gene calls are TRBV2 and TRBJ2-5; no clear D gene. TRBJ2-7 matches the DNA end more closely, so the J call is doubtful. The specimen was PBMCs. This TCR was recovered from a girl aged 10 to 17 in good health and CMV-seropositive. The CDR3 DNA follows: TGTGCCAGCAGTGTAATAAACGAGCAGTACTTC. Translating gives CASSVINEQYF.